This TCR beta chain is from a study of shared T cell receptors in the human thymus. Per germline, CDR1 MNHEY and CDR2 SVGAGI. V was clipped by 8 bases and J by 1 base, with 15 bases between them. The CDR3 runs 15 residues. This clone was counted only a few times. Clones were sequenced by immunoSEQ multiplex PCR, and TCRdb holds only the in-frame ones, with some missing. The sample includes over 450,000 clones, more than 75% seen only once; the top ten take more than 0.01%. This sample also appeared in a second study, on human thymus T cells. That study adds: Resections that were taken during corrective heart surgery supplied the thymus tissue. Thymic as well as blood repertoires seemed to favor certain V and J genes unevenly. Related research reported highly overlapping thymic repertoires among unrelated individuals.

Sequenced material: thymocytes. This sequence originates from a boy less than two years old with a congenital heart defect. V and J are TRBV6-5 and TRBJ2-1; TRBD2 is a possible D gene (5 bases). CDR3 amino acids: CASATASSSYNEQFF. CDR3 sequence (DNA): TGTGCCAGCGCCACTGCTAGCTCATCCTACAATGAGCAGTTCTTC.